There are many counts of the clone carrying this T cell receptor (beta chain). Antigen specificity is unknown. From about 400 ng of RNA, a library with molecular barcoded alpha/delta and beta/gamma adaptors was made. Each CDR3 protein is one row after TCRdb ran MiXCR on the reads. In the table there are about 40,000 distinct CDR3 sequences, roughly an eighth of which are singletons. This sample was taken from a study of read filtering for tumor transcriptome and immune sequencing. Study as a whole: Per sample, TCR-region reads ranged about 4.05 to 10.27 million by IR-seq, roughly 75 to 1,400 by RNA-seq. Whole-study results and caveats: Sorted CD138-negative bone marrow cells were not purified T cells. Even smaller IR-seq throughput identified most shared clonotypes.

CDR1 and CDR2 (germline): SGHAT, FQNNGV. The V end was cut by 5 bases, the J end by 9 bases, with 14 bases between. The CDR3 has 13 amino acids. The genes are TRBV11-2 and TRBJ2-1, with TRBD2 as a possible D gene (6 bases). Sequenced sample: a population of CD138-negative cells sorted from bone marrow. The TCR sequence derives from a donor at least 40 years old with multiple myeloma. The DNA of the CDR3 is TGTGCCAGCAGCCATAGCGGACCCACTGAGCAGTTCTTC. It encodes CASSHSGPTEQFF.